Detailed here is one TCR beta chain. The antigen is undetermined. The sample originates from a study of long-term antiretroviral therapy in people with HIV. At survey level, the immunoSEQ assay was run in its v3.0 version. The assay was immunoSEQ multiplex PCR, and TCRdb's table has in-frame clones only and misses some. This table has 27,000 or so clones, 75% to 90% appearing once. Roughly 1-10 million cryopreserved PBMC were held in samples before DNA extraction. Study observations and caveats: Diversity rose after ART but stayed below transplant donor controls. Pre-ART expanded TRB clones stayed dominant throughout, though often decreasing after ART.

The material sequenced was unsorted PBMCs, taken 2.9 years after starting antiretroviral therapy. This sequence was found in a man aged 45-65 years with HIV.

This chain's CDR3 is CASSPRGAGGGHEQFF. DNA for the CDR3: TGTGCCAGCAGCCCTCGAGGAGCGGGGGGAGGTCATGAGCAGTTCTTC. The J gene is TRBJ2-1, the V gene TRBV7-3; TRBD2 matches 9 bases. CDR1 is SGHTA and CDR2 is FQGTGA in the germline V gene. This CDR3 region has 16 residues. The V gene end was trimmed by 5 bases and the J gene end by 8 bases; junction bases not matched to a gene: 13.